A single sample is the source of the 21 T cell receptor beta chains below, sequenced in a study of T cells in Graves' hyperthyroidism and ophthalmopathy. What was amplified from RNA transcripts were TCR beta CDR3 regions. Primed by the HTBI set, a first-round RT-PCR was run on the TCR CDR3. TCRdb re-derived calls from the multiplex PCR reads in MiXCR, one entry per CDR3 protein. The sample has hundreds of thousands of distinct CDR3 sequences; approximately 15% are singletons. The sample consisted of blood. These receptors were taken from a woman aged 25 to 39 with Graves' hyperthyroidism.

There are a few counts of this clonotype. The chain has TRBV13 and TRBJ2-4; 8 bases are a match to TRBD1. With 0 bases clipped from V and 1 base from J, the junction kept 17 bases outside the gene matches. Per germline, CDR1 PRHDT and CDR2 FYEKMQ (reference sequence). The CDR3 runs 21 residues. CDR3 residues: CASSLGSTLAGGSWAKNIQYF. For the CDR3, the DNA is TGTGCCAGCAGCTTAGGATCAACTTTGGCAGGGGGCAGCTGGGCCAAAAACATTCAGTACTTC.

This clonotype has only a few counts. The V and J genes are TRBV18 and TRBJ2-5; no definite D call. Trimming removed 3 bases from V and 5 bases from J, with 10 bases in between. This CDR3 is 13 amino acids long. Germline lookup yields CDR1 KGHSH and CDR2 LQKENI. DNA for the CDR3: TGTGCCAGCTCACCTGGGGTTGGCGAGACCCAGTACTTC. Translating gives CASSPGVGETQYF.

This clonotype turned up a few times. This chain connects TRBV28 to TRBJ1-2; D is ambiguous. Trimming took 5 bases from V and 4 from J, leaving 17 bases between them. The length of the CDR3 is 15 residues. Germline CDR1 MDHEN, CDR2 SYDVKM. The CDR3 DNA follows: TGTGCCAGCAGTGCCCAACAGAATCCCCCCTATGGCTACACCTTC. It specifies CASSAQQNPPYGYTF.

The chain recombines TRBV15 with TRBJ1-6; the D is unclear. Germline V gene data show CDR1 as LNHNV and CDR2 as YYDKDF (reference sequence). Trimming left V 6 bases short and J 0 bases short, with 6 bases between. The CDR3 runs to 14 residues. This CDR3 is CATSESSYNSPLHF. DNA of the CDR3: TGTGCCACCAGTGAGAGCTCCTATAATTCACCCCTCCACTTT.

This clonotype was picked up many times. The rearrangement uses TRBV6-1 and TRBJ2-4; 8 bases align to TRBD1. The J segment lost 8 bases and the V segment lost 5 bases, leaving 5 bases of the junction unmatched. The CDR3 contains 13 residues. The germline V gene has CDR1 MNHNS and CDR2 SASEGT. DNA of the CDR3: TGTGCCAGCAGTAGATTGGGACAGGACATTCAGTACTTC. This codes for CASSRLGQDIQYF.

This rearrangement joins TRBV20-1 to TRBJ2-1; 10 nucleotides match TRBD2. The V gene's germline CDR1 is DFQATT and CDR2 SNEGSKA (reference sequence). The CDR3 has 13 residues. The CDR3 sequence: CSRASGRINEQFF. The CDR3 bases are TGCAGCCGAGCTAGCGGGAGAATTAATGAGCAGTTCTTC.

This chain connects TRBV25-1 to TRBJ2-7; D is possibly TRBD1 or TRBD2 (6 bases each). Trimming removed 9 bases at V and 0 bases at J, with 9 bases between. CDR1 is MGHDK and CDR2 is SYGVNS in the germline V gene. The CDR3 length is 12 residues. CDR3 sequence: CAREGVSYEQYF. The CDR3 DNA sequence: TGTGCCAGGGAGGGGGTCTCCTACGAGCAGTACTTC.

As concerns this clonotype: Being one base from a much bigger clone, this may be a read error. The chain uses TRBV6-1 and TRBJ2-1; D could derive from TRBD1 or TRBD2 (6 bases each). The CDR3 contains 14 residues. V lost 10 bases and J 9 bases, leaving 22 bases between the germline ends. The germline V gene encodes CDR1 MNHNS and CDR2 SASEGT. In DNA form, the CDR3 reads TGTGCCACTCGCAGGGGATCCGGGGGCTCTGAGCAGTTCTTC. It specifies CATRRGSGGSEQFF.

This chain uses TRBV5-1 with TRBJ2-1, with D perhaps TRBD2 (6 bases). CDR1 SGHRS and CDR2 YFSETQ come from the germline V gene. V gave up 5 bases and J gave up 7 bases, with 22 bases separating them. The CDR3 consists of 16 residues. CDR3 loop: CASRLGPGLGANEQFF. CDR3 sequence (DNA): TGCGCCAGCAGACTGGGACCGGGACTGGGAGCGAATGAGCAGTTCTTC.

The sample holds a few counts of this clonotype. The rearrangement joins TRBV6-2 or TRBV6-3 to TRBJ2-1, with 8 bases identical to TRBD2. The CDR3 is 17 amino acids. V shed 6 bases and J 5 bases; nucleotides not matched to a gene: 15. The germline CDR1 and CDR2 sequences are MNHEY and SVGEGT. CDR3 residues: CASSRRPGGRSNNEQFF. The CDR3 nucleotides are TGTGCCAGCAGCCGCCGTCCTGGCGGGAGGAGTAACAATGAGCAGTTCTTC.

This clonotype was seen repeatedly, ten times or more. The V and J genes are TRBV20-1 and TRBJ2-1, with 12 bases fitting TRBD2. The V gene's germline CDR1 is DFQATT and CDR2 SNEGSKA (reference sequence). This CDR3 has 19 amino acids. V dropped 1 base and J dropped 0; count of bases not matched to a gene: 10. The CDR3 nucleotides are TGCAGTGCTAGAGGGTCCCTGACTAGCGGGAGAAGCTCCTACAATGAGCAGTTCTTC. The encoded protein is CSARGSLTSGRSSYNEQFF.

The J gene is TRBJ2-1, the V gene TRBV29-1; D possibly corresponds to TRBD2 (5 bases). The germline gives CDR1 SQVTM, CDR2 ANQGSEA. CDR3 length: 13 residues. Trimming removed 5 bases from V and 3 bases from J, with 11 bases in between. CDR3 DNA sequence: TGCAGCGTTTCGGACTGGAACTACAATGAGCAGTTCTTC. Protein product: CSVSDWNYNEQFF.

The V and J genes are TRBV3-1 and TRBJ2-2; no firm D call. Trimming took 0 bases from V and 7 from J, leaving 9 bases between them. The CDR3 sequence is 14 residues long. CDR1 is LGHDT and CDR2 is YNNKEL in the germline V gene (reference sequence). The CDR3 nucleotides are TGTGCCAGCAGCCAAGATTTGGTGGTCGGGGAGCTGTTTTTT. It codes for CASSQDLVVGELFF.

This clonotype was picked up many times. The chain recombines TRBV7-2 with TRBJ2-7; 7 bases fit TRBD2. V lost 2 bases, J lost 6 bases, and 10 bases stayed unmatched. This CDR3 has 15 residues. Germline values: CDR1 SGHTA, CDR2 FQGNSA. CDR3 DNA sequence: TGTGCCAGCAGCTTATTCGGAGCGGGAATAGGCGAGCAGTACTTC. It specifies CASSLFGAGIGEQYF. Supplemented by reference TRBV7-2 and TRBJ2-7, the full variable domain reads GAGVSQSPSNKVTEKGKDVELRCDPISGHTALYWYRQSLGQGLEFLIYFQGNSAPDKSGLPSDRFSAERTGGSVSTLTIQRTQQEDSAVYLCASSLFGAGIGEQYFGPGTRLTVT.

There are a few counts of this clonotype. V and J are TRBV18 and TRBJ1-3; D gene unclear. With 3 bases removed from V and 4 bases from J, the gap between germline ends came to 16 bases. Germline CDR1 is KGHSH and CDR2 is LQKENI. CDR3 size: 16 residues. The CDR3 sequence is CASSPLDPSSGNTIYF. Written as DNA, the CDR3 is TGTGCCAGCTCACCTTTGGACCCGAGCTCAGGAAACACCATATATTTT.

This clonotype was detected many times. The chain links TRBV20-1 to TRBJ2-1; TRBD2 matches at 8 bases. CDR1 is DFQATT, CDR2 SNEGSKA, per germline (reference sequence). J was trimmed by 8 bases and V by 1 base; bases with no gene match: 16. The CDR3 loop spans 17 amino acids. In DNA form, the CDR3 reads TGCAGTGCTAGAGGCCCCCGTGACGGGACTAGTGGGCATGAGCAGTTCTTC. Residues: CSARGPRDGTSGHEQFF.

The chain couples TRBV9 to TRBJ2-2; 9 bases are shared with TRBD1. Germline V lookup: CDR1 SGDLS, CDR2 YYNGEE. The J segment lost 5 bases and the V segment lost 5 bases, leaving 7 bases of the junction unmatched. The CDR3 contains 15 residues. In nucleotides, the CDR3 is TGTGCCAGCAGGAAGGGGACAGGGAGAACCGGGGAGCTGTTTTTT. Translated: CASRKGTGRTGELFF.

There are a few counts of this clonotype. CDR3 residues: CASRDRDSYNSPLHF. The CDR3 nucleotides are TGCGCCAGCAGGGACCGGGACAGTTATAATTCACCCCTCCACTTT. This chain joins TRBV10-2 and TRBJ1-6, with 7 bases that match TRBD1. The germline gives CDR1 WSHSY, CDR2 SAAADI. The CDR3 has 15 residues. V shed 6 bases and J 4 bases; nucleotides not matched to a gene: 6.

This clonotype showed up many times. The chain is built from TRBV30 and TRBJ1-1; D might be TRBD1 (6 bases). CDR1 is GTSNPN, CDR2 SVGIG, per germline (reference sequence). The CDR3 totals 14 residues. Trimming took off 2 bases at V and 4 bases at J, with 14 bases between the two ends. The CDR3 reads CAWSLGHPTTEAFF. In DNA, the CDR3 is TGTGCCTGGAGTTTGGGACACCCGACCACTGAAGCTTTCTTT.

This clonotype was observed a few times. V gene TRBV19 combines with J gene TRBJ2-1; D is uncertain. The CDR3 sequence is 15 residues long. Looked up from germline, CDR1 is LNHDA and CDR2 is SQIVND (reference sequence). V lost 4 bases and J lost 0, with 10 bases in between. CDR3 residues: CASSNSPSSYNEQFF. CDR3 sequence (DNA): TGTGCCAGTAGTAACTCCCCGAGCTCCTACAATGAGCAGTTCTTC.

A few counts support this clonotype. This chain joins TRBV5-4 and TRBJ2-7; the match to TRBD2 covers 7 bases. CDR1 SGHNT and CDR2 YYREEE come from the germline V gene (reference sequence). Germline trimming cut 4 bases from V and 2 bases from J; bases unmatched to any gene: 6. The length of the CDR3 is 14 residues. The CDR3 is CASSPTSAAYEQYF. The CDR3 DNA follows: TGTGCCAGCAGCCCTACTAGCGCCGCCTACGAGCAGTACTTC. The complete variable domain, with remaining parts taken from reference TRBV5-4 and TRBJ2-7, reads ETGVTQSPTHLIKTRGQQVTLRCSSQSGHNTVSWYQQALGQGPQFIFQYYREEENGRGNFPPRFSGLQFPNYSSELNVNALELDDSALYLCASSPTSAAYEQYFGPGTRLTVT.